The rows below give T cell receptor beta chains drawn from one sample of a study of blood T cell repertoires in COVID-19. TCRdb's copy holds only in-frame clones and misses some; the assay was immunoSEQ multiplex PCR. Of approximately 250,000 clones listed, around 90% are singletons. The source material was PBMCs or T cells enriched from blood (not recorded which). The receptors derive from a woman aged 30 to 39 with acute COVID-19. CDR3s include the opening cysteine and the closing phenylalanine or tryptophan.

j_call v_call cdr3_aa
TRBJ1-1 TRBV29-1 CSVAITEAFF
TRBJ2-3 TRBV7-2 CASSPSTDTQYF
TRBJ1-2 TRBV19 CASMDGAFRYGYTF
TRBJ2-7 TRBV5-1 CASSLVASGSDAYEQYF
TRBJ2-2 TRBV7-9 CASLRWTDKNTGELFF
TRBJ2-1 TRBV6-4 CASSDSTSGRSYNEQFF
TRBJ2-1 TRBV6-2/TRBV6-3 CASSYSASGSLVQFF
TRBJ2-7 TRBV28 CATRDSAREQYF
TRBJ2-1 TRBV19 CASEREPPGGEQFF
TRBJ2-3 TRBV7-3 CASSFSGTDPSTDTQYF
TRBJ2-7 TRBV19 CASSIGLVGEQYF
TRBJ1-2 TRBV9 CASSVGAGDGYTF
TRBJ2-7 TRBV19 CASSIAGLSYEQYF
TRBJ2-5 TRBV20-1 CSASLGQGSETQYF
TRBJ2-2 TRBV9 CASSVVVGQNTGELFF
TRBJ2-1 TRBV7-9 CASSFRDRVDGEQFF
TRBJ2-1 TRBV28 CASSLFQGAYEQFF
TRBJ2-1 TRBV27 CASSTGLGLDNEQFF
TRBJ1-2 TRBV30 CAWSGGVGYGYTF
TRBJ1-2 TRBV7-2 CASSLEGQGLAGYTF
TRBJ2-7 TRBV7-6 CASSPDSNPFYEQYF
TRBJ2-1 TRBV14 CASSPMTGGINNEQFF
TRBJ1-1 TRBV4-2 CASSQEVGGTEAFF
TRBJ1-1 TRBV9 CASSVVTGGTEAFF
TRBJ2-2 TRBV25-1 CASSEEGTNTGELFF
TRBJ1-2 TRBV7-8 CASSKSEVGGYTF
TRBJ2-5 TRBV5-1 CASSFGGKYGETQYF
TRBJ2-1 TRBV19 CASGISGNSYNEQFF
TRBJ1-4 TRBV28 CATRAGGDEKLFF
TRBJ2-5 TRBV28 CASSLAGAQETQYF
TRBJ2-7 TRBV12-2 CASRLPRLGYEQYF
TRBJ2-1 TRBV29-1 CSVPDSLYNEQFF
TRBJ2-7 TRBV28 CASTGLEFYEQYF
TRBJ2-3 TRBV28 CASSSGQGDTDTQYF
TRBJ1-1 TRBV5-1 CASSKRTGGTEAFF
TRBJ2-7 TRBV29-1 CSVETGTERVEQYF
TRBJ1-2 TRBV7-9 CASSSTGGQVNGYTF
TRBJ2-5 TRBV21-1 CASNSLATALTQYF
TRBJ1-4 TRBV7-9 CASSSGQGAATNEKLFF
TRBJ2-7 TRBV30 CAWSAGGLGNEQYF
TRBJ2-1 TRBV29-1 CSVRLAVNNEQFF
TRBJ2-6 TRBV7-9 CASSSPEARGSGANVLTF
TRBJ1-2 TRBV12-3/TRBV12-4 CASSIAGFDGYTF
TRBJ1-1 TRBV7-8 CASSPLPGAANTEAFF
TRBJ1-6 TRBV5-1 CASSLLGWGEDNSPLHF
TRBJ2-3 TRBV24-1 CATSVGLAGTDTQYF
TRBJ2-1 TRBV5-1 CASSLSQGYNEQFF
TRBJ2-6 TRBV15 CATSSRGSGANVLTF
TRBJ2-3 TRBV6-6 CASSYEGGSDTDMQYF
TRBJ1-1 TRBV11-2 CASSLAGDLNTEAFF
TRBJ1-2 TRBV24-1 CATSTSRGDYGYTF
TRBJ1-3 TRBV14 CASSAYGRGNTIYF
TRBJ2-6 TRBV19 CASSMGFSGANVLTF